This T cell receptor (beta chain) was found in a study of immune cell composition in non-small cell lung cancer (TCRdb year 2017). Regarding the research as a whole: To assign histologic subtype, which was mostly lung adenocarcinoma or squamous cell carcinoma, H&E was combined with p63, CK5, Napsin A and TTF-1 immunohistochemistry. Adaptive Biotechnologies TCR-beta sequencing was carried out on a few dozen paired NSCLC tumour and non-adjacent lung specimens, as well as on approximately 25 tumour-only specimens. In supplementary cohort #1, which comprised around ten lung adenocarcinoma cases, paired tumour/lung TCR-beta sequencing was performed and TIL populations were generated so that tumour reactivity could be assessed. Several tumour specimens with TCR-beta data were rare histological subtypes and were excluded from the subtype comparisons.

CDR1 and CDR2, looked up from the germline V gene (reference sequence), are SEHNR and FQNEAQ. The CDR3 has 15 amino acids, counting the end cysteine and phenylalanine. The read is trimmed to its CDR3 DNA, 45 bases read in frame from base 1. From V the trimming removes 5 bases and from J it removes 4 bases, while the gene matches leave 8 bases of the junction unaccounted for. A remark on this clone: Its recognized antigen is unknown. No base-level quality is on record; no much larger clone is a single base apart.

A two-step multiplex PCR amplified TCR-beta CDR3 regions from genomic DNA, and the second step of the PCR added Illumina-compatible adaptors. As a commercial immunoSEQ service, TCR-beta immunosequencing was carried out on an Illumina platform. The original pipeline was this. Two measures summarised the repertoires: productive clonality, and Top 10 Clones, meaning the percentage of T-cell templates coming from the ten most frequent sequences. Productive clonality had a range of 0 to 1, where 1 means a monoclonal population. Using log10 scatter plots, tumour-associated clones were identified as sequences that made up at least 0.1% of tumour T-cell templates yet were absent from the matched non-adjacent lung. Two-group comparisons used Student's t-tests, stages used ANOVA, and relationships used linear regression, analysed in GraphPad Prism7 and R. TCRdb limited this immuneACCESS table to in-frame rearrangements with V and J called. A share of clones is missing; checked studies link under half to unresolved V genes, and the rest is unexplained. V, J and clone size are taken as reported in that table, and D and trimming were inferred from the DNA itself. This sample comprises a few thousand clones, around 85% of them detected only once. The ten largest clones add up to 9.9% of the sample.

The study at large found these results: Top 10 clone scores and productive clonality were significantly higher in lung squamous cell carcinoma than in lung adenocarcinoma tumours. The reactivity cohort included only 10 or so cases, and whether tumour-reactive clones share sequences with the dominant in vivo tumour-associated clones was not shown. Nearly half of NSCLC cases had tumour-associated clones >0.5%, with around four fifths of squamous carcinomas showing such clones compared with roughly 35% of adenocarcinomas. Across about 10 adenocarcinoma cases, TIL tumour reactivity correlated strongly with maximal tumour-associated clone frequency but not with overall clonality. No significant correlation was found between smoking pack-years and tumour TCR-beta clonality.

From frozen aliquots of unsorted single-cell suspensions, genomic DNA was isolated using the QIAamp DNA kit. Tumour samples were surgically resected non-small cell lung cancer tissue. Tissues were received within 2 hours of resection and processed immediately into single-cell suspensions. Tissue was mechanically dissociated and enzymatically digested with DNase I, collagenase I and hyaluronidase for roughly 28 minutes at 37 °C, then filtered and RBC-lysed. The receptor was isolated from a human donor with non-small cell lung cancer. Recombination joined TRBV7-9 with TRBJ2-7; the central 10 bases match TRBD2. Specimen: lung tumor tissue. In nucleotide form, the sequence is TGTGCCAGCAGCCCTAGAGAGCGGGAGGGTTACGAGCAGTACTTC. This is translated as CASSPREREGYEQYF.